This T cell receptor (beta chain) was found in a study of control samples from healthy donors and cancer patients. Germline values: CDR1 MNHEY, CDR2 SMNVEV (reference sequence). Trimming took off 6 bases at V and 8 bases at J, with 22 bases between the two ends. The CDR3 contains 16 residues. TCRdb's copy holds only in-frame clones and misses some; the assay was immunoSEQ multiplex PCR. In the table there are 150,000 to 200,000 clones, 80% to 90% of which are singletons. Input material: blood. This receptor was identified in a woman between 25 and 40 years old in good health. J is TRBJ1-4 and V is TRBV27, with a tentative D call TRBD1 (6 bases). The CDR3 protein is CASRGRGGGLKEKLFF. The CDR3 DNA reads TGTGCCAGCAGAGGGAGAGGGGGGGGGTTAAAGGAAAAACTGTTTTTT.